Listed here are 28 T cell receptor beta chains from one sample, sequenced in a study of T cell responses to AZD1222 COVID-19 vaccine. Data came from immunoSEQ multiplex PCR; TCRdb stores just in-frame clones and leaves some out. This table holds tens of thousands of clones, about nine tenths found once. This specimen was peripheral blood, taken 28 days after the second dose of the MenACWY control vaccine. The receptors were sampled from an adult who received the MenACWY meningococcal vaccine as a control.

This rearrangement joins TRBV5-8 to TRBJ2-6; no firm D call. In germline, CDR1 is SGHTS, CDR2 YDEGEE. V dropped 2 bases and J dropped 0 bases, with 6 bases sitting between them. The CDR3 covers 15 residues. Here the CDR3 DNA reads TGTGCCAGCAGCTTCAGGAGCTCTGGGGCCAACGTCCTGACTTTC. As protein: CASSFRSSGANVLTF.

Only one count was recorded for this clone. The V and J genes are TRBV10-2 and TRBJ2-1; 9 nucleotides line up with TRBD2. V dropped 3 bases and J dropped 10; count of bases not matched to a gene: 13. Germline CDR1 is WSHSY and CDR2 is SAAADI. The CDR3 extends over 16 amino acids. In DNA, the CDR3 is TGCGCCAGCAGTGAACTAGCGGGTATTGGGATTCAGGAGCAGTTCTTC. It yields the protein CASSELAGIGIQEQFF.

This rearrangement joins TRBV6-2 or TRBV6-3 to TRBJ2-7, with 7 bases fitting TRBD2. J gave up 1 base and V 4 bases, and 4 bases lay outside the gene matches. The CDR3 consists of 14 residues. Germline V gene sequence: CDR1 MNHEY, CDR2 SVGEGT. The CDR3 coding sequence is TGTGCCAGCAGTTCAAGCGGGACTTCCTACGAGCAGTACTTC. Its translation: CASSSSGTSYEQYF.

The chain carries TRBV3-1 (or the pseudogene TRBV3-2) and TRBJ1-2; possibly TRBD1 for D (5 bases). V lost 8 bases and J lost 2, with 15 bases in between. Germline CDR1 reads LGHDT; CDR2 reads YNNKEL (reference sequence). CDR3 length: 14 amino acids. CDR3 sequence reads: CASSRGRSNYGYTF. CDR3 coding DNA: TGTGCCAGCTCCCGGGGCAGGTCCAACTATGGCTACACCTTC.

The chain combines TRBV30 with TRBJ2-7, with 10 bases matching TRBD2. CDR1 and CDR2 from the germline V gene are GTSNPN and SVGIG (reference sequence). The CDR3 length is 16 residues. The junction had 6 bases not matched to a gene; V was cut back by 1 base and J by 0 bases. DNA for the CDR3: TGTGCCTGGAGTGGGCCCAGCGGGAGGGCCTCCTACGAGCAGTACTTC. It specifies CAWSGPSGRASYEQYF.

This clone was seen a single time. The rearrangement joins TRBV28 to TRBJ2-5; D tentatively fits TRBD1 or TRBD2 (5 bases each). Looked up from germline, CDR1 is MDHEN and CDR2 is SYDVKM. The CDR3 length is 14 residues. V gave up 5 bases and J gave up 6 bases, with 16 bases separating them. The CDR3 DNA reads as TGTGCCAGCAGTCGCCCTGAGGGACCACAGACCCAGTACTTC. Amino acid sequence: CASSRPEGPQTQYF.

This clone was seen only once. The gene calls are TRBV3-1 (or the pseudogene TRBV3-2) and TRBJ2-2; 7 bases map to TRBD2. Trimming took 6 bases from V and 3 from J; bases not matched to a gene: 4. Per the germline V gene, CDR1 is LGHDT and CDR2 is YNNKEL (reference sequence). The CDR3 spans 14 residues. The CDR3: CASRPSGDTGELFF. As DNA, the CDR3 is TGTGCCAGCAGACCGAGCGGGGACACCGGGGAGCTGTTTTTT.

The V and J genes are TRBV9 and TRBJ2-3; D may correspond to TRBD1 or TRBD2 (5 bases each). This CDR3 is built from 14 residues. CDR1 and CDR2 from the germline V gene are SGDLS and YYNGEE. Trimming took off 3 bases at V and 5 bases at J, with 13 bases between the two ends. The CDR3 reads CASSAGGMRDTQYF. The CDR3 DNA reads as TGTGCCAGCAGCGCTGGGGGTATGAGAGATACGCAGTATTTT.

The rearrangement joins TRBV6-6 to TRBJ2-5, with 7 bases that match TRBD1. V lost 5 bases and J lost 4; bases outside the gene matches: 13. This CDR3 has 16 residues. CDR1 is MNHNY, CDR2 SVGAGI, per germline (reference sequence). The CDR3 loop reads CASSPAGRGKRETQYF. CDR3 in DNA: TGTGCCAGCAGTCCCGCGGGCAGGGGGAAGAGAGAGACCCAGTACTTC.

The chain is built from TRBV19 and TRBJ2-5; D might be TRBD1 or TRBD2, each matching 6 bases. CDR1 and CDR2 from the germline V gene are LNHDA and SQIVND (reference sequence). CDR3 length: 13 amino acids. Trimming removed 1 base at V and 7 bases at J, with 10 bases between. The chain's CDR3 is CASSIGTAGTQYF. The CDR3 DNA follows: TGTGCCAGTAGTATAGGGACAGCGGGGACCCAGTACTTC.

The chain couples TRBV7-9 to TRBJ2-5, with TRBD2 matching 7 bases. The CDR3 covers 15 residues. The germline gives CDR1 SEHNR, CDR2 FQNEAQ (reference sequence). The V segment lost 1 base and the J segment 5 bases; nucleotides outside the gene matches: 7. CDR3 in DNA: TGTGCCAGCAGCTTAGATGGCTACGGGGGGGAGACCCAGTACTTC. This encodes CASSLDGYGGETQYF.

This chain joins TRBV28 and TRBJ1-2; D unresolved. CDR1 MDHEN and CDR2 SYDVKM come from the germline V gene. Trimming shortened V by 6 bases and J by 4 bases, and 15 bases separated the two germline ends. The CDR3 is made up of 14 amino acids. The chain's CDR3 is CASRKPGRRYGYTF. CDR3 bases: TGTGCCAGCAGGAAACCGGGCCGCCGCTATGGCTACACCTTC.

J is TRBJ1-5 and V is TRBV30; D not certain. Trimming took off 2 bases at V and 3 bases at J, with 8 bases between the two ends. The germline gives CDR1 GTSNPN, CDR2 SVGIG (reference sequence). The CDR3 is 13 amino acids. Here the CDR3 DNA reads TGTGCCTGGAGTCCCTCCCTCAATCAGCCCCAGCATTTT. Translating it yields CAWSPSLNQPQHF.

The J gene is TRBJ1-1, the V gene TRBV7-2, with D uncertain. Trimming removed 5 bases at V and 1 base at J, with 14 bases between. In germline, CDR1 is SGHTA, CDR2 FQGNSA. This CDR3 has 15 amino acids. The CDR3 sequence: CASSPRQVPNTEAFF. CDR3 DNA sequence: TGTGCCAGCAGCCCCAGGCAGGTACCGAACACTGAAGCTTTCTTT.

In this sample, this clone turned up once. The chain links TRBV14 to TRBJ1-1; 9 positions match TRBD1. V lost 5 bases and J lost 6; bases outside the gene matches: 10. The CDR3 length is 15 residues. Germline V CDR1 and CDR2: SGHDN, FVKESK. The DNA for the CDR3 is TGTGCCAGCAGCACCGGGACAGGGAGGACGCCTGAAGCTTTCTTT. Translation gives CASSTGTGRTPEAFF.

The chain has TRBV5-5 and TRBJ1-1; D is undetermined. This CDR3 is built from 14 residues. Germline lookup yields CDR1 SGHKS and CDR2 YYEKEE (reference sequence). V lost 4 bases to trimming and J lost 11 bases, with 21 bases between them. CDR3 region: CASSPDLTPPGAFF. The CDR3 nucleotides are TGTGCCAGCAGCCCCGATCTCACCCCCCCCGGCGCTTTCTTT.

The V call is TRBV24-1, the J call TRBJ2-5; 9 nucleotides align to TRBD1. Germline values: CDR1 KGHDR, CDR2 SFDVKD. With V trimmed by 5 bases and J by 2 bases, 8 bases remained unmatched. The CDR3 length is 16 residues. The CDR3 region has the DNA TGTGCCACCAGTGGGGGGACAGGGAAGATTCAAGAGACCCAGTACTTC. Its translation: CATSGGTGKIQETQYF.

J is TRBJ1-3 and V is TRBV14; D gene uncertain. This CDR3 comprises 15 residues. CDR1 is SGHDN and CDR2 is FVKESK in the germline V gene. V was pared by 4 bases and J by 1 base, with 11 bases between. The CDR3: CASSPPGDSGNTIYF. The CDR3 DNA reads as TGTGCCAGCAGCCCCCCCGGGGATTCTGGAAACACCATATATTTT.

The CDR3 protein is CASREIGYEQYF. The CDR3 DNA reads TGTGCCAGCCGAGAAATTGGCTACGAGCAGTACTTC. The V gene is TRBV28, the J gene TRBJ2-7; no firm D call. Per germline, CDR1 MDHEN and CDR2 SYDVKM. The length of the CDR3 is 12 residues. Trimming took off 8 bases at V and 3 bases at J, with 11 bases between the two ends.

The V call is TRBV6-1, the J call TRBJ2-4; TRBD2 matches at 10 bases. V lost 2 bases and J lost 0; bases outside the gene matches: 7. This CDR3 comprises 18 residues. Germline assignment: CDR1 MNHNS and CDR2 SASEGT. In DNA, the CDR3 is TGTGCCAGCAGTGAATCCTCTAGCGGGAGTGTAGCCAAAAACATTCAGTACTTC. It encodes CASSESSSGSVAKNIQYF.

The V call is TRBV25-1, the J call TRBJ1-1; 7 positions match TRBD1. The germline V gene encodes CDR1 MGHDK and CDR2 SYGVNS. The CDR3 runs to 12 residues. With V trimmed by 5 bases and J by 11 bases, 8 bases remained unmatched. The CDR3 loop is CASSNYRDSAFF. The DNA of the CDR3 is TGTGCCAGCAGTAACTACCGGGACAGTGCTTTCTTT.

The J gene is TRBJ1-1, the V gene TRBV3-1 (or the pseudogene TRBV3-2), with 7 bases lining up with TRBD1. J was trimmed by 1 base and V by 5 bases; bases with no gene match: 4. The germline gives CDR1 LGHDT, CDR2 YNNKEL (reference sequence). CDR3 length equals 14 residues. The CDR3 bases are TGTGCCAGCAGCATTACAGGGGAGAACACTGAAGCTTTCTTT. Amino acid sequence: CASSITGENTEAFF.

This clone was seen only a few times. The rearrangement joins TRBV7-2 to TRBJ1-3, with 7 bases aligning to TRBD1. CDR3 length equals 15 residues. V shed 5 bases and J 0 bases; nucleotides not matched to a gene: 4. Germline values: CDR1 SGHTA, CDR2 FQGNSA. CDR3 region: CASSPTGTSGNTIYF. The CDR3 nucleotides are TGTGCCAGCAGCCCGACAGGGACCTCTGGAAACACCATATATTTT. Full variable domain (remainder filled in from reference TRBV7-2 and TRBJ1-3): GAGVSQSPSNKVTEKGKDVELRCDPISGHTALYWYRQSLGQGLEFLIYFQGNSAPDKSGLPSDRFSAERTGGSVSTLTIQRTQQEDSAVYLCASSPTGTSGNTIYFGEGSWLTVV.

CDR3 residues: CASSLNNRASEAFF. In nucleotides, the CDR3 is TGTGCCAGCAGTTTAAACAACCGGGCTTCTGAAGCTTTCTTT. This chain links TRBV28 with TRBJ1-1; D is uncertain. CDR3 size: 14 residues. Trimming took off 2 bases at V and 6 bases at J, with 13 bases between the two ends. Per the germline V gene, CDR1 is MDHEN and CDR2 is SYDVKM.

This chain uses TRBV6-5 with TRBJ1-6; D uncertain. The CDR3 length is 13 residues. The V gene's germline CDR1 is MNHEY and CDR2 SVGAGI. The V end lost 11 bases, the J end lost 3 bases, and 11 bases lay between the germline ends. CDR3 sequence (DNA): TGTGCCGCCGCGGGGAGCTATAATTCACCCCTCCACTTT. Translated, it gives CAAAGSYNSPLHF.

V is TRBV28 and J is TRBJ1-5; no clear D. The germline gives CDR1 MDHEN, CDR2 SYDVKM. Trimming shortened V by 11 bases and J by 6 bases, and 17 bases separated the two germline ends. There are 13 residues in the CDR3. The CDR3 sequence: CAVRAGLAQPQHF. The CDR3, as DNA: TGTGCCGTAAGGGCAGGTTTGGCTCAGCCCCAGCATTTT.

This clone is termed medium-sized (0.01 to 0.1%). This sequence joins TRBV2 and TRBJ1-3, with D tentatively TRBD1 (6 bases). With 6 bases removed from V and 0 bases from J, the gap between germline ends came to 12 bases. This CDR3 region has 15 residues. Germline CDR1 and CDR2: SNHLY and FYNNEI. The CDR3 is CASRFDRSSGNTIYF. The CDR3 DNA sequence: TGTGCCAGCAGGTTTGACAGGTCCTCTGGAAACACCATATATTTT.

As to this clone: Distinct nucleotide sequences in the sample also encode this CDR3. V gene TRBV5-1 combines with J gene TRBJ2-7; a possible D gene is TRBD2 (6 bases). The CDR3 is 14 residues long. Germline V gives CDR1 SGHRS, CDR2 YFSETQ. The germline V and J ends were trimmed by 5 bases and 4 bases, with 16 bases remaining between them. The CDR3 sequence is CASSPWGDTYEQYF. As DNA, the CDR3 is TGCGCCAGCAGTCCTTGGGGGGATACTTACGAGCAGTACTTC.